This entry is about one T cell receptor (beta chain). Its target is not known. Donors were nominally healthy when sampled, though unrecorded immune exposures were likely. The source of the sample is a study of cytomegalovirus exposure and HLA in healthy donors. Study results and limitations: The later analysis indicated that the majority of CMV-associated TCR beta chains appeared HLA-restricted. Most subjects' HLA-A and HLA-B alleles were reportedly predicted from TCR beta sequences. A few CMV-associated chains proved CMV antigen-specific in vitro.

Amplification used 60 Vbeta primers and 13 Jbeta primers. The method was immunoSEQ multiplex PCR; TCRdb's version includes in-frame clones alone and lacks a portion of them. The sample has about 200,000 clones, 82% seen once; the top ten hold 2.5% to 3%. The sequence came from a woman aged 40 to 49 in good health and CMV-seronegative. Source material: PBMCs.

The CDR3 protein is CASSLVSYNEQFF. DNA for the CDR3: TGTGCCAGCAGCTTAGTATCCTACAATGAGCAGTTCTTC. V is TRBV7-2 and J is TRBJ2-1, with D uncertain. V was cut by 1 base and J by 1 base, with 2 bases left in between. CDR3 length equals 13 residues. Looked up from germline, CDR1 is SGHTA and CDR2 is FQGNSA.